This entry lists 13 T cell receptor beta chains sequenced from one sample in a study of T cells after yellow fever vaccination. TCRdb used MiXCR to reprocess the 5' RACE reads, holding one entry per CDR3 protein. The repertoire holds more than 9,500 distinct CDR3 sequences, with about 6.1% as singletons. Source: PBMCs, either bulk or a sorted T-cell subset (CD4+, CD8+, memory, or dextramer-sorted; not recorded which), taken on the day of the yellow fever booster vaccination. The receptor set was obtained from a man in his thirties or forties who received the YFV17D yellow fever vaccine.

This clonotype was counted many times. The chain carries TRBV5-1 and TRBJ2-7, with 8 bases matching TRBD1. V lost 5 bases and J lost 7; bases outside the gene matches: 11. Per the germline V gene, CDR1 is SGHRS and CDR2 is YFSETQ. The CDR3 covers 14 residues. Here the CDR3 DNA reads TGCGCCAGCAGAAGGACAGGGCGGACGGAAGAGCAGTACTTC. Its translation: CASRRTGRTEEQYF. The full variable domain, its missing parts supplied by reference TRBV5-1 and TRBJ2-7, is KAGVTQTPRYLIKTRGQQVTLSCSPISGHRSVSWYQQTPGQGLQFLFEYFSETQRNKGNFPGRFSGRQFSNSRSEMNVSTLELGDSALYLCASRRTGRTEEQYFGPGTRLTVT.

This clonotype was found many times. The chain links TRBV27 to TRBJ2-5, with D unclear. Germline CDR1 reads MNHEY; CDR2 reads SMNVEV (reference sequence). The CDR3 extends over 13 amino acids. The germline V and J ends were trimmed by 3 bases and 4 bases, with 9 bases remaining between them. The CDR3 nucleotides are TGTGCCAGCAGTTTTCGGGTTTCAGAGACCCAGTACTTC. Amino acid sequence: CASSFRVSETQYF.

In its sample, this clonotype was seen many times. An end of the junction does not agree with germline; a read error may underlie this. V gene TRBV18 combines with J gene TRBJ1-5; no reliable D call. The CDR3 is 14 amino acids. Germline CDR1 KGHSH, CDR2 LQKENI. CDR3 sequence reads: CASSLAGLNHPQHF. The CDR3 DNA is TGTGCCAGCTCATTAGCCGGACTTAATCATCCCCAGCATTTT. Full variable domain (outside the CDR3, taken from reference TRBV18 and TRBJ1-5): NAGVMQNPRHLVRRRGQEARLRCSPMKGHSHVYWYRQLPEEGLKFMVYLQKENIIDESGMPKERFSAEFPKEGPSILRIQQVVRGDSAAYFCASSLAGLNHPQHFGDGTRLSIL.

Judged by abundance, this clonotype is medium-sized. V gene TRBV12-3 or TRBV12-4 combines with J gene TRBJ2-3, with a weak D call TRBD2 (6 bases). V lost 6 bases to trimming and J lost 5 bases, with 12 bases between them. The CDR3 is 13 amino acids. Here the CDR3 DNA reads TGTGCCAGCAGCCGGGTGGAGGGAGATACGCAGTATTTT. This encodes CASSRVEGDTQYF.

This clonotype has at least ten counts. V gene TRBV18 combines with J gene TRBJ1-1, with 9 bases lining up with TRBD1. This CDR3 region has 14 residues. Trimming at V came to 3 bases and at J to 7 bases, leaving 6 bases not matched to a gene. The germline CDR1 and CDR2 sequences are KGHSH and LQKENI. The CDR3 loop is CASSPSGTGSEAFF. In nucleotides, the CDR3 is TGTGCCAGCTCACCTTCCGGGACAGGGAGTGAAGCTTTCTTT.

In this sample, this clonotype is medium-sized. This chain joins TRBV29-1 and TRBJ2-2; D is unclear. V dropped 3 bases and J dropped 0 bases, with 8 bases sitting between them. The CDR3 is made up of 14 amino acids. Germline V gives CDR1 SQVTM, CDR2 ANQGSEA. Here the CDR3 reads CSVEVRSNTGELFF. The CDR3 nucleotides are TGCAGCGTTGAGGTCAGGTCGAACACCGGGGAGCTGTTTTTT.

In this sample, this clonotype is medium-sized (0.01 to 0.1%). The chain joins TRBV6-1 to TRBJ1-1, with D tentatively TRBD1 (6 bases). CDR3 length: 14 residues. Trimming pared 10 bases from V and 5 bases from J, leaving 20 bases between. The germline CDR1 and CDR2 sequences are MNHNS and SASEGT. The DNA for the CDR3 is TGTGCCACCTTGCCCGGGCAGGGGTTAACTGAAGCTTTCTTT. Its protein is CATLPGQGLTEAFF.

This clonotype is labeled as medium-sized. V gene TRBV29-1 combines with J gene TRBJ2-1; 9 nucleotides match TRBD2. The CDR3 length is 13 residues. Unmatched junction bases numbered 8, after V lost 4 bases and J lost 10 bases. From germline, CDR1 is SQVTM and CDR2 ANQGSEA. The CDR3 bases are TGCAGCGTTGCTCGAGCGGGAGGAGACGAGCAGTTCTTC. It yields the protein CSVARAGGDEQFF.

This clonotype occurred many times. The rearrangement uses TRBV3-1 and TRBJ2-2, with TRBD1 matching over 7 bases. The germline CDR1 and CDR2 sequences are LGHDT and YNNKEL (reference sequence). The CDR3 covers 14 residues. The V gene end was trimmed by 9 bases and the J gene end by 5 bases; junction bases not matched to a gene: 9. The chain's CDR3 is CASRQGVGTGELFF. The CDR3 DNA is TGTGCCAGTCGACAGGGAGTGGGGACCGGGGAGCTGTTTTTT.

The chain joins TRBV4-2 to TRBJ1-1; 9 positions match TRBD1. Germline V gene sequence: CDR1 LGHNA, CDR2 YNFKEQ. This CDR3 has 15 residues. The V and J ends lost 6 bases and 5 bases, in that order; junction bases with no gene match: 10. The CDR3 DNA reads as TGTGCCAGCAGGCAACAGGGACAGGGAGGGACTGAAGCTTTCTTT. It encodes CASRQQGQGGTEAFF.

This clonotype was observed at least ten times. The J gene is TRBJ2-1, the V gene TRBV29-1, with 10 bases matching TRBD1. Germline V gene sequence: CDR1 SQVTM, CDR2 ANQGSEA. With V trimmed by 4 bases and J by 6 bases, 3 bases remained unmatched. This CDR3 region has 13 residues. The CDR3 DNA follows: TGCAGCGTTGGGACAGGGGGTAGCAATGAGCAGTTCTTC. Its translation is CSVGTGGSNEQFF.

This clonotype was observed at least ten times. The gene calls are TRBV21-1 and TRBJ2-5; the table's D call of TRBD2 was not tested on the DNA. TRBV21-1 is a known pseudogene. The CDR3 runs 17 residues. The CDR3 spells CASSKYYGGRERETQYF. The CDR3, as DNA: TGTGCCAGCAGCAAATACTACGGGGGACGGGAGAGAGAGACCCAGTACTTC.

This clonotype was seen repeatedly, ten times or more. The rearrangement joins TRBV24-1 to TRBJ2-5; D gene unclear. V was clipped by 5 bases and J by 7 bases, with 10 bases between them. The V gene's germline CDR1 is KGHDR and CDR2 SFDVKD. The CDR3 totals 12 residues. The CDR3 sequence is CATSGLKGTQYF. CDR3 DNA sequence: TGTGCCACCAGTGGCCTTAAGGGGACCCAGTACTTC.